This T cell receptor beta chain was sequenced in a study of tumour-infiltrating T cells in Burkitt lymphoma. About the research overall: This cohort included all epidemiological subtypes of Burkitt lymphoma. Productive clonality predicted overall and progression-free survival.

General study points: Many Burkitt lymphoma patients shared several public clonotypes.

CDR1 is SGHAT and CDR2 is FQNNGV in the germline V gene. This CDR3 contains 14 residues. The V segment lost 5 bases and the J segment 5 bases; nucleotides outside the gene matches: 4. As for this clone: The antigen remains undetermined.

Generated by immunoSEQ multiplex PCR, the TCRdb table keeps only in-frame clones and is missing some. The data hold approximately 500 clones, with nearly 95% observed a single time. The TCR was taken from a human donor with Burkitt lymphoma. Some clones in this sample may be carry-over from other donors' samples. The rearrangement links TRBV11-2 to TRBJ1-5, with 9 bases matching TRBD1. Material for sequencing was tumor tissue. CDR3: CASSGTGRDQPQHF. CDR3 DNA: TGTGCCAGCAGCGGGACAGGGCGTGATCAGCCCCAGCATTTT.